This T cell receptor beta chain originates from a study of OX40 agonist ivuxolimab in advanced cancers. Per the germline V gene, CDR1 is WSHSY and CDR2 is SAAADI. The CDR3 covers 13 residues. V gave up 7 bases and J gave up 2 bases, with 9 bases separating them. Regarding this clone: Antigen: not known.

Regarding the study as a whole: With doses of 0.1-3.0 mg/kg, partial responders showed among the lowest clonal expansion. Within 6 weeks, CD4+ and CD8+ blood T cells expanded clonally at 0.1 to 3.0 mg/kg.

Using immunoSEQ multiplex PCR, the repertoire was profiled, and TCRdb retains in-frame clones only, with some absent. The sample carries roughly 41,000 clones, 88% recorded once. V gene TRBV10-2 combines with J gene TRBJ1-3; no definite D call. The specimen was CD4+ or CD8+ T cells sorted from blood, collected in a trial of the OX40 agonist ivuxolimab. The sequence came from an adult with an advanced solid tumor such as melanoma, head and neck, liver or kidney cancer. CDR3 loop: CASKDDTGNTIYF. CDR3 bases: TGCGCCAGCAAAGACGACACTGGAAACACCATATATTTT.